Shown below are 26 T cell receptor beta chains from a single sample sequenced in a study of T cell responses to AZD1222 COVID-19 vaccine. Assay: immunoSEQ multiplex PCR; the TCRdb copy retains only in-frame clones and omits some. Among 120,000 to 150,000 clones listed, more than 70% were seen once. The sample here was peripheral blood, taken 28 days after the second AZD1222 dose. The receptors stem from an adult who received the AZD1222 COVID-19 vaccine.

This chain connects TRBV18 to TRBJ2-7, with TRBD1 matching 7 bases. This CDR3 region has 14 residues. The V and J ends lost 6 bases and 1 base, in that order; junction bases with no gene match: 6. Germline V CDR1 and CDR2: KGHSH, LQKENI. CDR3 sequence (DNA): TGTGCCAGCTCTCAGACAGGGAGATCCTACGAGCAGTACTTC. The encoded protein is CASSQTGRSYEQYF.

J is TRBJ2-5 and V is TRBV4-1; 9 bases map to TRBD2. Germline V gene data show CDR1 as MGHRA and CDR2 as YSYEKL. The CDR3 runs 18 residues. The V and J ends lost 0 bases and 5 bases, in that order; junction bases with no gene match: 13. CDR3 sequence (DNA): TGCGCCAGCAGCCAAGATACAACCAGCGGGGGGCCCCGGGAGACCCAGTACTTC. Protein product: CASSQDTTSGGPRETQYF.

This chain links TRBV4-1 with TRBJ1-1, with D unclear. With 0 bases removed from V and 2 bases from J, the gap between germline ends came to 7 bases. Germline lookup yields CDR1 MGHRA and CDR2 YSYEKL. The CDR3 is 14 residues long. CDR3 sequence (DNA): TGCGCCAGCAGCCAAGATCGATCCAACACTGAAGCTTTCTTT. Translation gives CASSQDRSNTEAFF.

J is TRBJ1-6 and V is TRBV10-2, with D unresolved. The V and J ends lost 5 bases and 8 bases respectively, with 13 bases between them. Germline V gene lookup returns CDR1 WSHSY and CDR2 SAAADI. CDR3 length: 14 amino acids. CDR3 loop: CASSTQLQYSPLHF. The CDR3 nucleotides read TGCGCCAGCAGTACACAGCTACAGTATTCACCCCTCCACTTT.

The chain uses TRBV6-5 and TRBJ2-2, with 9 bases aligning to TRBD1. In germline, CDR1 is MNHEY, CDR2 SVGAGI. The CDR3 contains 14 residues. After removal of 8 bases from V and 5 bases from J, the junction contained 6 bases not matched to a gene. The CDR3 here is CASAGTGLTGELFF. DNA for the CDR3: TGTGCCAGCGCGGGGACAGGGCTTACCGGGGAGCTGTTTTTT.

Only one count was recorded for this clone. J is TRBJ2-3 and V is TRBV3-1 (or the pseudogene TRBV3-2); TRBD2 agrees at 7 bases. The V and J ends lost 5 bases and 2 bases, in that order; junction bases with no gene match: 7. The CDR3 sequence is 15 residues long. Germline V gene data show CDR1 as LGHDT and CDR2 as YNNKEL (reference sequence). The CDR3 here is CASSSPGDYTDTQYF. CDR3 DNA: TGTGCCAGCAGCTCACCGGGGGACTACACAGATACGCAGTATTTT.

This chain links TRBV15 with TRBJ2-1, with D possibly TRBD2 on 6 matching bases. The germline CDR1 and CDR2 sequences are LNHNV and YYDKDF (reference sequence). The CDR3 is 13 residues long. The ends were cut back, 0 bases at V and 8 bases at J, with 8 bases in the middle. As DNA, the CDR3 is TGTGCCACCAGCAGAGACAGGGAGGATGAGCAGTTCTTC. Translating gives CATSRDREDEQFF.

The chain uses TRBV5-1 and TRBJ1-6; 7 positions agree with TRBD1. Germline assignment: CDR1 SGHRS and CDR2 YFSETQ. CDR3 length equals 14 residues. V gave up 4 bases and J gave up 8 bases; unmatched junction bases: 6. CDR3 region: CASSADRVDSPLHF. The CDR3 nucleotides read TGCGCCAGCAGCGCAGACAGGGTAGATTCACCCCTCCACTTT.

This chain links TRBV5-5 with TRBJ1-1; the D is unclear. Per the germline V gene, CDR1 is SGHKS and CDR2 is YYEKEE (reference sequence). The CDR3 is 11 amino acids. V lost 4 bases and J 8 bases, leaving 9 bases between the germline ends. CDR3 sequence: CASSAGLEAFF. The CDR3, as DNA: TGTGCCAGCAGCGCTGGACTGGAAGCTTTCTTT.

The V and J genes are TRBV7-9 and TRBJ1-2, with 9 bases matching TRBD1. The CDR3 length is 13 residues. Germline CDR1 and CDR2: SEHNR and FQNEAQ (reference sequence). The ends lost 5 bases at V and 4 bases at J; junction bases unmatched: 2. The CDR3 bases are TGTGCCAGCAGCCGGGGACAGGGCTATGGCTACACCTTC. This gives the protein CASSRGQGYGYTF.

V is TRBV15 and J is TRBJ2-5; D possibly matches TRBD1 or TRBD2 (5 bases each). Germline CDR1 LNHNV, CDR2 YYDKDF (reference sequence). V was pared by 3 bases and J by 5 bases, with 7 bases between. CDR3 length: 12 amino acids. The CDR3 sequence is CATSSWGETQYF. The CDR3 DNA is TGTGCCACCAGCAGTTGGGGGGAGACCCAGTACTTC.

CDR3 DNA sequence: TGTGCCAGTGCTGGTTACGAGCAGTACTTC. Residues: CASAGYEQYF. The rearrangement links TRBV19 to TRBJ2-7; D unclear. The length of the CDR3 is 10 residues. Germline V gene sequence: CDR1 LNHDA, CDR2 SQIVND (reference sequence). V was cut by 8 bases and J by 4 bases, with 6 bases left in between.

J is TRBJ1-6 and V is TRBV27; D gene uncertain. The V end was cut by 4 bases, the J end by 9 bases, with 7 bases between. CDR1 MNHEY and CDR2 SMNVEV come from the germline V gene (reference sequence). CDR3 length: 12 residues. The CDR3, as DNA: TGTGCCAGCAGTTCCGGGATTTCACCCCTCCACTTT. Translation: CASSSGISPLHF.

The chain joins TRBV5-4 to TRBJ1-1; possible D gene TRBD1, 5 bases. This CDR3 is 16 amino acids long. Germline CDR1 and CDR2: SGHNT and YYREEE (reference sequence). V was shortened by 0 bases and J by 3 bases, with 15 bases between the two germline ends. The CDR3 nucleotides read TGTGCCAGCAGCTTGGATGGGGGGTTCGGTGACACTGAAGCTTTCTTT. Translation: CASSLDGGFGDTEAFF.

This clone appeared a single time. Its ends do not fully match the called genes, so a read error is possible. The V and J genes are TRBV7-7 and TRBJ2-1, with 9 bases identical to TRBD2. The CDR3 spans 15 residues. Germline V CDR1 and CDR2: SSHAT, FNYEAQ (reference sequence). CDR3 residues: CASSLAGVGDNEQFF. CDR3 DNA: TGTGCTAGCAGCTTAGCGGGGGTGGGGGACAATGAGCAGTTCTTC.

The J gene is TRBJ1-5, the V gene TRBV5-1; D remains ambiguous. The germline V and J ends were trimmed by 2 bases and 4 bases, with 7 bases remaining between them. The germline V gene has CDR1 SGHRS and CDR2 YFSETQ. The CDR3 extends over 13 amino acids. CDR3 nucleotides: TGCGCCAGCAGCTTAAGGGTTAATCAGCCCCAGCATTTT. The encoded protein is CASSLRVNQPQHF.

V usage is TRBV4-2 and J usage is TRBJ2-2; 9 nucleotides agree with TRBD1. The trim removed 8 bases at V and 5 bases at J, leaving 6 bases unmatched. CDR3 size: 14 residues. Germline-derived CDR1 and CDR2 are LGHNA and YNFKEQ. This CDR3 reads CASGDREGTGELFF. The CDR3 nucleotides read TGTGCCAGCGGGGACAGGGAAGGAACCGGGGAGCTGTTTTTT.

The chain uses TRBV11-2 and TRBJ2-7, with D hard to call. Trimming took off 5 bases at V and 1 base at J, with 6 bases between the two ends. The CDR3 has 12 residues. Germline CDR1 is SGHAT and CDR2 is FQNNGV. The CDR3 spells CASSRWSYEQYF. The CDR3 DNA reads TGTGCCAGCAGCAGGTGGTCCTACGAGCAGTACTTC.

The chain uses TRBV11-2 and TRBJ1-5; maybe TRBD1 (5 bases). CDR3 length: 15 residues. V was pared by 3 bases and J by 6 bases, with 15 bases between. Germline V gene sequence: CDR1 SGHAT, CDR2 FQNNGV. In nucleotides, the CDR3 is TGTGCCAGCAGCTTCGCCTACGGCCAGGGTCAGCCCCAGCATTTT. Encoded protein: CASSFAYGQGQPQHF. Filled out from reference TRBV11-2 and TRBJ1-5, the complete variable domain reads EAGVAQSPRYKIIEKRQSVAFWCNPISGHATLYWYQQILGQGPKLLIQFQNNGVVDDSQLPKDRFSAERLKGVDSTLKIQPAKLEDSAVYLCASSFAYGQGQPQHFGDGTRLSIL.

This chain links TRBV7-8 with TRBJ2-7, with D perhaps TRBD1 (6 bases). The CDR3 is 14 residues long. Germline V gene lookup returns CDR1 SGHVS and CDR2 FQNEAQ. The ends were cut back, 5 bases at V and 5 bases at J, with 16 bases in the middle. CDR3 sequence: CASSPTSQGNEQYF. The CDR3 DNA reads TGTGCCAGCAGCCCTACATCCCAGGGGAACGAGCAGTACTTC. The full variable domain, its missing parts supplied by reference TRBV7-8 and TRBJ2-7, is GAGVSQSPRYKVAKRGQDVALRCDPISGHVSLFWYQQALGQGPEFLTYFQNEAQLDKSGLPSDRFFAERPEGSVSTLKIQRTQQEDSAVYLCASSPTSQGNEQYFGPGTRLTVT.

The CDR3 nucleotides are TGTGCCAGCAGCAGCCACACCGGGGAGCTGTTTTTT. This sequence encodes CASSSHTGELFF. The chain couples TRBV28 to TRBJ2-2, with D uncertain. CDR3 size: 12 residues. Germline CDR1 and CDR2: MDHEN and SYDVKM. V was pared by 6 bases and J by 3 bases, with 5 bases between.

The V and J genes are TRBV12-5 and TRBJ2-1, with D tentatively TRBD1 or TRBD2 (5 bases each). Trimming cost V 5 bases and J 4 bases, with 15 bases left between them. CDR3 length: 15 residues. Germline CDR1 and CDR2: LGHNT and FRNRAP. Here the CDR3 reads CASGLGEGNYNEQFF. CDR3 sequence (DNA): TGTGCTAGTGGTCTGGGGGAAGGGAATTACAATGAGCAGTTCTTC. Drawing the rest from reference TRBV12-5 and TRBJ2-1, the complete variable domain is DARVTQTPRHKVTEMGQEVTMRCQPILGHNTVFWYRQTMMQGLELLAYFRNRAPLDDSGMPKDRFSAEMPDATLATLKIQPSEPRDSAVYFCASGLGEGNYNEQFFGPGTRLTVL.

This chain uses TRBV29-1 with TRBJ2-2, with unresolved D. The germline V gene encodes CDR1 SQVTM and CDR2 ANQGSEA. The length of the CDR3 is 13 residues. V was trimmed by 3 bases and J by 1 base, leaving 6 bases between them. CDR3 DNA: TGCAGCGTTGATAGACAGAACACCGGGGAGCTGTTTTTT. Protein product: CSVDRQNTGELFF.

The chain uses TRBV7-7 and TRBJ2-2; TRBD2 matches 8 bases. This CDR3 has 15 amino acids. V lost 5 bases, J lost 7 bases, and 9 bases stayed unmatched. CDR1 and CDR2 from the germline V gene are SSHAT and FNYEAQ (reference sequence). DNA of the CDR3: TGTGCCAGCAGCCAACTAGCGGTGCCTGGCGGGGAGCTGTTTTTT. Encoded protein: CASSQLAVPGGELFF.

This chain links TRBV3-1 (or the pseudogene TRBV3-2) with TRBJ1-2; weak D call: TRBD1 (5 bases). From germline, CDR1 is LGHDT and CDR2 YNNKEL (reference sequence). The CDR3 runs 16 residues. Trimming shortened V by 1 base and J by 6 bases, and 18 bases separated the two germline ends. The CDR3 sequence is CASSQARVRETDGYTF. CDR3 coding DNA: TGTGCCAGCAGCCAAGCGAGGGTACGGGAGACAGATGGCTACACCTTC.

The count of this clone is one. V and J are TRBV5-6 and TRBJ2-1, with 7 nucleotides matching TRBD2. CDR3 length: 16 residues. The V gene end was trimmed by 0 bases and the J gene end by 3 bases; junction bases not matched to a gene: 6. Per the germline V gene, CDR1 is SGHDT and CDR2 is YYEEEE. CDR3 sequence (DNA): TGTGCCAGCAGCTTGGGCGGACTAGGTATCTACAATGAGCAGTTCTTC. It is translated as CASSLGGLGIYNEQFF.